The clone carrying this T cell receptor beta chain has ten or more counts. Its antigen is not known. The time point here: patch test 2, 6 weeks after DPC sensitization. Treatment of the sample: therapeutic diphenylcyclopropenone sensitization with weekly scalp DPC. The CDR3 is made up of 14 amino acids. CDR1 is SGHKS and CDR2 is YYEKEE in the germline V gene (reference sequence). Trimming pared 4 bases from V and 4 bases from J, leaving 12 bases between. This sample was included in a study of human T cells and chemical hapten exposure. Looking at the study overall: An area of 2 cm by less than 2.5 cm on upper inner arm skin received 2% DPC for sensitization. Patch tests applied 0.01% DPC to the upper back and were scored after 6 days.

Study-level points and caveats: Donors were affected by alopecia, so their immune reaction might vary from that of healthy individuals. Relative to controls, expanded TCRs formed significantly more large CDR3 similarity clusters.

TCRdb reprocessed the RACE reads via MiXCR and lists one record per CDR3 protein. Here the sample spans some 100,000 distinct CDR3 sequences, 9% to 9.5% being singletons. Source: whole blood, taken in connection with sensitization to the hapten diphenylcyclopropenone (DPC). The chain recombines TRBV5-5 with TRBJ2-1; no clear D. The TCR comes from a woman aged 40 to 50 with alopecia areata. Some clones in this sample may be carry-over from other donors' samples. The chain's CDR3 is CASSHGVLYNEQFF. The CDR3 DNA follows: TGTGCCAGCAGCCATGGGGTACTATACAATGAGCAGTTCTTC.